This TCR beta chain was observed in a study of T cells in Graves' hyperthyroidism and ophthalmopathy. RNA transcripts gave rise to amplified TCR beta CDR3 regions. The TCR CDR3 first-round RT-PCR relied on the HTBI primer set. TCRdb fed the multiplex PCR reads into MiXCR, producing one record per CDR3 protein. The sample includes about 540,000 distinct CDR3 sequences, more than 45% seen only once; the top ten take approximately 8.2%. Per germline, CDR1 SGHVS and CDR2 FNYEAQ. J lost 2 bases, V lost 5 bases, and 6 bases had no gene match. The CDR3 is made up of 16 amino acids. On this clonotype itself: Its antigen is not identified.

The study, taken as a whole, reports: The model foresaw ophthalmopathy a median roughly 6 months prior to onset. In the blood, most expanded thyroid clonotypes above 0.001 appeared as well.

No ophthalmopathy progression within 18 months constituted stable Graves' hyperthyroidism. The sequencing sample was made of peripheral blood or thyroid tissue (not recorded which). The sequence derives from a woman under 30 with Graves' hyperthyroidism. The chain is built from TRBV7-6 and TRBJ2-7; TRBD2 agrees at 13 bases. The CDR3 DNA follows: TGTGCCAGCAGCCGGAGAGGGACTAGCGGGACCTACGAGCAGTACTTC. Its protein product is CASSRRGTSGTYEQYF.